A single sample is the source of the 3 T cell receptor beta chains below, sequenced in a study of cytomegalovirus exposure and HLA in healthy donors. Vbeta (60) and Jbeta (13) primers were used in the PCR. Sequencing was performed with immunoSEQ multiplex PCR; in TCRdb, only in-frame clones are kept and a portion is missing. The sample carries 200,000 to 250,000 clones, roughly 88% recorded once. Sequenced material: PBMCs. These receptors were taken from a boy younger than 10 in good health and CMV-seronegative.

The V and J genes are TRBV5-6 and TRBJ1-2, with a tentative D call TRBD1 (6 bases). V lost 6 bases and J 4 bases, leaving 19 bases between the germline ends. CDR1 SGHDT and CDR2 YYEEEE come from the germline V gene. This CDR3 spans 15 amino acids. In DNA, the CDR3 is TGTGCCAGCACCTCGTTCTGGGGGCAGGCCTATGGCTACACCTTC. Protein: CASTSFWGQAYGYTF.

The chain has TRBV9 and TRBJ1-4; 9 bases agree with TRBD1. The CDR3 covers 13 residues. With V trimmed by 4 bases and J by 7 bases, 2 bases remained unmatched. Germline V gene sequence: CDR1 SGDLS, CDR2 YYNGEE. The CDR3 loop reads CASSSGQGEKLFF. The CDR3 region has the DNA TGTGCCAGCAGCTCGGGACAGGGTGAAAAACTGTTTTTT.

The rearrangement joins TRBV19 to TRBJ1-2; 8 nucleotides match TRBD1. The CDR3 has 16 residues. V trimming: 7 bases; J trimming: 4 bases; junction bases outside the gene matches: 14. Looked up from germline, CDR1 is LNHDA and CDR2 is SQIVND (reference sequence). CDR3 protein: CASTQDREMSPYGYTF. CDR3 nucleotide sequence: TGTGCCAGTACCCAGGACAGGGAAATGTCTCCCTATGGCTACACCTTC. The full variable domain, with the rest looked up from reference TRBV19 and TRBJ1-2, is DGGITQSPKYLFRKEGQNVTLSCEQNLNHDAMYWYRQDPGQGLRLIYYSQIVNDFQKGDIAEGYSVSREKKESFPLTVTSAQKNPTAFYLCASTQDREMSPYGYTFGSGTRLTVV.